The 2 T cell receptor beta chains given below trace back to one sample, sequenced in a study of identical twins. TCRdb analysed the 5' RACE reads with MiXCR anew, one entry per CDR3 protein. This repertoire shows some 600,000 distinct CDR3 sequences, under 8.5% found once; its top ten account for around 1.6%. These data were likewise used in another study, on yellow fever vaccine responses in identical twins.

The sequenced material came from PBMCs. The receptors derive from a woman aged 18-29 years in good health.

V gene TRBV29-1 combines with J gene TRBJ2-1; D may correspond to TRBD1 or TRBD2 (5 bases each). The germline V gene encodes CDR1 SQVTM and CDR2 ANQGSEA. V shed 7 bases and J shed 8 bases, with 24 bases lying between them. The CDR3 contains 15 residues. Written as DNA, the CDR3 is TGCAGCGCGACCCGGGACCCCGGAGAAGGCGATGAGCAGTTCTTC. Amino acid sequence: CSATRDPGEGDEQFF.

V usage is TRBV19 and J usage is TRBJ2-7; D perhaps matches TRBD2 (6 bases). Germline values: CDR1 LNHDA, CDR2 SQIVND (reference sequence). This CDR3 spans 14 amino acids. V gave up 2 bases and J gave up 6 bases, with 14 bases separating them. As DNA, the CDR3 is TGTGCCAGTAGTATAATGGGTAGCGGCTCCGAGCAGTACTTC. This sequence encodes CASSIMGSGSEQYF.